Listed below are T cell receptor beta chains from one sample, sequenced in a study of control samples from healthy donors and cancer patients. Clones were sequenced by immunoSEQ multiplex PCR, and TCRdb holds only the in-frame ones, with some missing. Found here are roughly 27,000 clones, more than 75% of them singletons; the top ten hold 10% to 15%. Source material: PBMCs. Receptor source: a man in his fifties or sixties with lung cancer. CDR3s include the opening cysteine and the closing phenylalanine or tryptophan. The order of the fields is V gene, J gene, clone size, D gene, CDR3 protein, CDR3 DNA. A D gene is named only where the DNA matches it firmly. The size of a clone is reported for some rows only, either as once, few or many, or as a class for expanded clones.

V: TRBV28; J: TRBJ1-1; size: -; D: -; CDR3: CASSLQEFRTEAFF; DNA: TGTGCCAGCAGTTTACAGGAGTTTCGCACTGAAGCTTTCTTT
V: TRBV11-2; J: TRBJ2-2; size: -; D: TRBD1; CDR3: CASSLGQGQNTGELFF; DNA: TGTGCCAGCAGCTTAGGACAGGGGCAGAACACCGGGGAGCTGTTTTTT
V: TRBV19; J: TRBJ1-6; size: -; D: TRBD1; CDR3: CASSPQGQGSYNSPLHF; DNA: TGTGCCAGTAGTCCTCAAGGACAGGGCTCCTATAATTCACCCCTCCACTTT
V: TRBV5-1; J: TRBJ2-5; size: few; D: TRBD2; CDR3: CASSLVPSGGAGETQYF; DNA: TGCGCCAGCAGCTTGGTTCCTAGCGGGGGGGCTGGAGAGACCCAGTACTTC
V: TRBV19; J: TRBJ1-5; size: -; D: TRBD1; CDR3: CASSIQWDRLDYQPQHF; DNA: TGTGCCAGTAGTATACAATGGGACAGGTTAGATTATCAGCCCCAGCATTTT
V: TRBV19; J: TRBJ1-1; size: -; D: -; CDR3: CASSIALMNTEAFF; DNA: TGTGCCAGTAGTATAGCACTCATGAACACTGAAGCTTTCTTT
V: TRBV29-1; J: TRBJ1-1; size: -; D: -; CDR3: CSVRRNTEAFF; DNA: TGCAGCGTCCGAAGGAACACTGAAGCTTTCTTT
V: TRBV12-3/TRBV12-4; J: TRBJ2-7; size: -; D: TRBD1; CDR3: CASRRQGAYEQYF; DNA: TGTGCCAGCAGAAGACAGGGGGCTTACGAGCAGTACTTC
V: TRBV4-1; J: TRBJ2-2; size: once; D: TRBD1; CDR3: CASSQILRDSGTGELFF; DNA: TGCGCCAGCAGCCAAATTCTCCGGGACAGTGGGACCGGGGAGCTGTTTTTT
V: TRBV24-1; J: TRBJ2-3; size: -; D: TRBD2; CDR3: CATSATSGGYTDTQYF; DNA: TGTGCCACCAGCGCAACTAGCGGGGGCTACACAGATACGCAGTATTTT
V: TRBV4-1; J: TRBJ2-6; size: medium-sized; D: TRBD2; CDR3: CASSQAGGISGANVLTF; DNA: TGCGCCAGCAGCCAAGCCGGGGGGATCTCTGGGGCCAACGTCCTGACTTTC
V: TRBV6-5; J: TRBJ1-2; size: -; D: TRBD1; CDR3: CASRPGGYGYTF; DNA: TGTGCCAGCCGGCCAGGGGGGTATGGCTACACCTTC
V: TRBV7-6; J: TRBJ2-5; size: -; D: -; CDR3: CASSLDSQTLKTQYF; DNA: TGTGCCAGCAGCTTAGATTCCCAGACTTTAAAGACCCAGTACTTC
V: TRBV24-1; J: TRBJ2-3; size: -; D: -; CDR3: CATSDRPADTQYF; DNA: TGTGCCACCAGTGATCGACCTGCAGATACGCAGTATTTT
V: TRBV19; J: TRBJ1-5; size: -; D: -; CDR3: CASSTRGGLGNQPQHF; DNA: TGTGCCAGCTCGACCCGGGGAGGCCTCGGCAATCAGCCCCAGCATTTT
V: TRBV10-3; J: TRBJ1-1; size: -; D: -; CDR3: CAISPGTPNTEAFF; DNA: TGTGCCATCAGTCCCGGGACTCCGAACACTGAAGCTTTCTTT
V: TRBV7-2; J: TRBJ2-7; size: -; D: -; CDR3: CASSSQGGQSYEQYF; DNA: TGTGCCAGCAGCTCACAAGGAGGGCAGTCCTACGAGCAGTACTTC
V: TRBV12-3/TRBV12-4; J: TRBJ1-2; size: -; D: -; CDR3: CASSGLTYGYTF; DNA: TGTGCCAGCTCAGGGCTTACCTATGGCTACACCTTC
V: TRBV29-1; J: TRBJ2-7; size: once; D: -; CDR3: CSVARRLPLYEQYF; DNA: TGCAGCGTTGCCAGGCGACTCCCCCTCTACGAGCAGTACTTC
V: TRBV6-5; J: TRBJ2-3; size: -; D: -; CDR3: CASSYGGGTTDTQYF; DNA: TGTGCCAGCAGTTACGGGGGCGGTACCACAGATACGCAGTATTTT
V: TRBV19; J: TRBJ2-3; size: -; D: TRBD2; CDR3: CASKPSGGPSTDTQYF; DNA: TGTGCCAGTAAACCTAGCGGGGGACCTAGCACAGATACGCAGTATTTT
V: TRBV5-1; J: TRBJ1-1; size: -; D: TRBD1; CDR3: CASSQDRVLNTEAFF; DNA: TGCGCCAGCAGCCAAGACAGGGTTTTGAACACTGAAGCTTTCTTT
V: TRBV5-1; J: TRBJ2-5; size: -; D: -; CDR3: CASSLFSVRGTQETQYF; DNA: TGCGCCAGCAGCTTGTTCAGCGTCAGGGGAACCCAAGAGACCCAGTACTTC
V: TRBV5-1; J: TRBJ1-1; size: -; D: TRBD1; CDR3: CASSDTGGTEAFF; DNA: TGCGCCAGCAGTGACACAGGGGGCACTGAAGCTTTCTTT
V: TRBV7-6; J: TRBJ1-1; size: -; D: TRBD1; CDR3: CASSSGQITEAFF; DNA: TGTGCCAGCAGCTCGGGACAGATCACTGAAGCTTTCTTT
V: TRBV5-6; J: TRBJ1-4; size: -; D: -; CDR3: CASSLGRTANEKLFF; DNA: TGTGCCAGCAGCTTGGGCAGGACAGCTAATGAAAAACTGTTTTTT
V: TRBV5-4; J: TRBJ2-2; size: -; D: TRBD2; CDR3: CASSLLTSGGVANTGELFF; DNA: TGTGCCAGCAGCTTACTGACTAGCGGGGGGGTCGCGAACACCGGGGAGCTGTTTTTT
V: TRBV7-6; J: TRBJ2-7; size: -; D: TRBD1; CDR3: CASSLGTGEREQYF; DNA: TGTGCCAGCAGCTTGGGGACAGGGGAACGGGAGCAGTACTTC
V: TRBV27; J: TRBJ2-5; size: -; D: -; CDR3: CASSSPQRAETQYF; DNA: TGTGCCAGCAGTTCTCCGCAGAGGGCAGAGACCCAGTACTTC
V: TRBV30; J: TRBJ2-7; size: few; D: -; CDR3: CAWSPKGEEQYF; DNA: TGTGCCTGGAGCCCGAAAGGGGAAGAGCAGTACTTC
V: TRBV19; J: TRBJ2-3; size: -; D: TRBD2; CDR3: CATALNSNPSGGTDTQYF; DNA: TGTGCCACCGCGTTAAATTCCAATCCTAGCGGGGGGACAGATACGCAGTATTTT
V: TRBV25-1; J: TRBJ1-2; size: -; D: TRBD1; CDR3: CASSSGGYNYGYTF; DNA: TGTGCCAGCAGTTCAGGGGGCTATAACTATGGCTACACCTTC
V: TRBV5-1; J: TRBJ1-4; size: -; D: -; CDR3: CASSFASPEEKLFF; DNA: TGCGCCAGCAGCTTTGCGTCCCCGGAGGAAAAACTGTTTTTT
V: TRBV28; J: TRBJ1-2; size: -; D: -; CDR3: CASSSRKYGYTF; DNA: TGTGCCAGCAGTTCCAGGAAGTATGGCTACACCTTC
V: TRBV7-9; J: TRBJ2-7; size: -; D: TRBD1; CDR3: CASSLQGAGEQYF; DNA: TGTGCCAGCAGCCTACAGGGGGCTGGAGAGCAGTACTTC
V: TRBV7-2; J: TRBJ2-7; size: -; D: -; CDR3: CASSSQGITYEQYF; DNA: TGTGCCAGCAGCTCCCAGGGGATTACCTACGAGCAGTACTTC
V: TRBV21-1; J: TRBJ2-2; size: -; D: -; CDR3: CASSRLRDYSNTGELFF; DNA: TGTGCCAGCAGCAGGCTCCGGGACTACTCGAACACCGGGGAGCTGTTTTTT
V: TRBV6-1; J: TRBJ2-3; size: -; D: TRBD2; CDR3: CASSEFKLAGFTDTQYF; DNA: TGTGCCAGCAGTGAGTTCAAGCTAGCGGGATTCACAGATACGCAGTATTTT
V: TRBV6-1; J: TRBJ1-2; size: once; D: TRBD1; CDR3: CASSEEGQNYGYTF; DNA: TGTGCCAGCAGTGAAGAGGGACAGAACTATGGCTACACCTTC
V: TRBV5-4; J: TRBJ2-1; size: -; D: TRBD2; CDR3: CASSFLAGGLNEQFF; DNA: TGTGCCAGCAGCTTTCTAGCGGGGGGGCTCAATGAGCAGTTCTTC
V: TRBV19; J: TRBJ2-5; size: -; D: -; CDR3: CASSIDHSGGQETQYF; DNA: TGTGCCAGTAGTATCGACCATAGCGGTGGCCAAGAGACCCAGTACTTC